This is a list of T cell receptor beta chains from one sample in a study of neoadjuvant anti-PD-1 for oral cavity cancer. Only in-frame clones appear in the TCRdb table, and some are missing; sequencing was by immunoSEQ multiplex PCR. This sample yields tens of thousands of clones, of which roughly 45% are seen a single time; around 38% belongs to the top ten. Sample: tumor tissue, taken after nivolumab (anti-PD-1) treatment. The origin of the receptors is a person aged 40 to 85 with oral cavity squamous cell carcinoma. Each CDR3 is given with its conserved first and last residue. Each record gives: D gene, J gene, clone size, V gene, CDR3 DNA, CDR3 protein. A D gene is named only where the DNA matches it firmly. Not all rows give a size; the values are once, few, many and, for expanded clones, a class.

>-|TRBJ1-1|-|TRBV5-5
TGTGCCAGCAGTTATTGGGGGAACACTGAAGCTTTCTTT
CASSYWGNTEAFF
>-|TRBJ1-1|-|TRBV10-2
TGCGCCAGCAGTGATGATTGGTGGGGGCAGGCTGAAGCTTTCTTT
CASSDDWWGQAEAFF
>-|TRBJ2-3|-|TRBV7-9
TGTGCCAGCAGTCAGGGTAAAGATACGCAGTATTTT
CASSQGKDTQYF
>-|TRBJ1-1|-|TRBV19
TGTGCCAGTAGTACCGGGACGGTGAACACTGAAGCTTTCTTT
CASSTGTVNTEAFF
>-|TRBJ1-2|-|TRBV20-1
TGCAGTGCGGACAGCGGGTATGGCTACACCTTC
CSADSGYGYTF
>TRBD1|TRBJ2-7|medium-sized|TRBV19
TGTGCCAGTAGAACCAAATGGGACAGGGTGCACGAGCAGTACTTC
CASRTKWDRVHEQYF
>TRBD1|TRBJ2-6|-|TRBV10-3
TGTGCCATCAGCGGACAGGGGGCGAGCTCTGGGGCCAACGTCCTGACTTTC
CAISGQGASSGANVLTF
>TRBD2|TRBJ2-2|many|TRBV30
TGTGCCTGGAGCGTAGGACTAGCGGGGGGTGACGAGCTGTTTTTT
CAWSVGLAGGDELFF
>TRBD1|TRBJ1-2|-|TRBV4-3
TGCGCCAGCAGCCGAGTATTGGACAGGGGTTCCTATGGCTACACCTTC
CASSRVLDRGSYGYTF
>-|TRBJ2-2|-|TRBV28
TGTGCCAGCAGCCGCCTTACCCTTCCCGGGGAGCTGTTTTTT
CASSRLTLPGELFF
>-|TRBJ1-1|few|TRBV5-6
TGTGCCAGCAGCTTGGTCAGGGAACACGGCATTGAAGCTTTCTTT
CASSLVREHGIEAFF
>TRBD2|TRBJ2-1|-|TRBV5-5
TGTGCCAGCAGCTTGGTACCTCTGCCGGGACTAGCGGGGGGTTACAATGAGCAGTTCTTC
CASSLVPLPGLAGGYNEQFF
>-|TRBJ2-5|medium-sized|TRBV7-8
TGTGCCAGCAGCTTAGGCACCCGGGAGACCCAGTACTTC
CASSLGTRETQYF
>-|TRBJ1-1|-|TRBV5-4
TGTGCCAGCTCGAGGACAGTCCCGAACACTGAAGCTTTCTTT
CASSRTVPNTEAFF
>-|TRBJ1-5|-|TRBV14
TGTGCCAGCAGCCAACAGGTAAGGGTTCAGCCCCAGCATTTT
CASSQQVRVQPQHF
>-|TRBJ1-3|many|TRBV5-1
-
CASSFGSGSGNTIYF
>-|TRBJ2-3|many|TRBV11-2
TGTGCCAGCAGCTTAGTACCTAGCACAGATACGCAGTATTTT
CASSLVPSTDTQYF
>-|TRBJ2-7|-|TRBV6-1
TGTGCCAGCAGTGAGGGGTTCCCAGAATACTACGAGCAGTACTTC
CASSEGFPEYYEQYF
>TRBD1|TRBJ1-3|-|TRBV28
TGTGCCAGCAGCGCGACAGGGGTCGGAAACACCATATATTTT
CASSATGVGNTIYF
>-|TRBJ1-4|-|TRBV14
TGTGCCAGCAGCCAAGAGAGGCTGGGGTCAACTAATGAAAAACTGTTTTTT
CASSQERLGSTNEKLFF
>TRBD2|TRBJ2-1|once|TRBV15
TGTGCCACCAGCAGTGCCGGGACTAGGTATTTCAATGAGCAGTTCTTC
CATSSAGTRYFNEQFF
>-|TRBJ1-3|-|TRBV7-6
TGTGCCAGCAGCTTATCCGGCTCTGGAAACACCATATATTTT
CASSLSGSGNTIYF
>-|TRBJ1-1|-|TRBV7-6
TGTGCCAGCAGCTTAGGTCCAGGGTCGGGGAACACTGAAGCTTTCTTT
CASSLGPGSGNTEAFF
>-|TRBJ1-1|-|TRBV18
TGTGCCAGCTCACAAGCGACAGGTAACACTGAAGCTTTCTTT
CASSQATGNTEAFF
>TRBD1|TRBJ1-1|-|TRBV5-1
TGCGCCAGCAGCGCTCAGGGGGGAGGCACTGAAGCTTTCTTT
CASSAQGGGTEAFF
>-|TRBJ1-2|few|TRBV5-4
TGTGCCAGCAGCTTGCGAGGGGTTAGGGGCTACACCTTC
CASSLRGVRGYTF
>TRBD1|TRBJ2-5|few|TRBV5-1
TGCGCCAGCAGCTATCCGGGACAGGGAGAAGAGACCCAGTACTTC
CASSYPGQGEETQYF
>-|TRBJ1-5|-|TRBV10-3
TGTGCCATCACCCCGGGGGGGGATCAGCCCCAGCATTTT
CAITPGGDQPQHF
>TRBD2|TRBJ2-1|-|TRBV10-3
TGTGCCATCGCCGGGCCGCCCCTTAGCGGGGGGGGGTACCAGAGTAATGAGCAGTTCTTC
CAIAGPPLSGGGYQSNEQFF